The 20 T cell receptor beta chains given below trace back to one sample, sequenced in a study of OX40 agonist ivuxolimab in advanced cancers. TCRdb keeps only in-frame clones here, not all; method: immunoSEQ multiplex PCR. Of 42,000 or so clones in the sample, approximately 84% were seen once. The material sequenced was CD4+ or CD8+ T cells sorted from blood, taken in a trial of the OX40 agonist ivuxolimab. These receptor sequences come from an adult with an advanced solid tumor such as melanoma, head and neck, liver or kidney cancer.

The genes are TRBV7-9 and TRBJ1-2; D not resolved. V dropped 8 bases and J dropped 4 bases, with 20 bases sitting between them. Germline CDR1 SEHNR, CDR2 FQNEAQ (reference sequence). The CDR3 spans 15 residues. The CDR3 DNA reads TGTGCCAGCGGATATAGCGCCACGGCCAGCTATGGCTACACCTTC. Its protein is CASGYSATASYGYTF.

This chain links TRBV6-6 with TRBJ1-4, with 8 bases identical to TRBD1. Germline V gene sequence: CDR1 MNHNY, CDR2 SVGAGI (reference sequence). The CDR3 spans 15 residues. V was pared by 2 bases and J by 8 bases, with 7 bases of the junction left unmatched. In DNA, the CDR3 is TGTGCCAGCAGTTACGTAGGACAGGGAGCAGAAAAACTGTTTTTT. Translation gives CASSYVGQGAEKLFF.

The V call is TRBV6-5, the J call TRBJ1-2, with no clear D. CDR3 size: 12 residues. Between the trimmed V and J ends, which lost 6 bases and 2 bases, there was a span of 7 bases. From germline, CDR1 is MNHEY and CDR2 SVGAGI. Here the CDR3 reads CASSDTNYGYTF. CDR3 DNA: TGTGCCAGCAGCGACACGAACTATGGCTACACCTTC.

The chain carries TRBV5-1 and TRBJ2-3; 11 nucleotides match TRBD2. Germline assignment: CDR1 SGHRS and CDR2 YFSETQ. The CDR3 is made up of 17 amino acids. J lost 3 bases, V lost 2 bases, and 8 bases had no gene match. The CDR3 nucleotides read TGCGCCAGCAGCTTAACGGGACTAGCGGCAAGTACAGATACGCAGTATTTT. Translated: CASSLTGLAASTDTQYF. The complete variable domain, with remaining parts taken from reference TRBV5-1 and TRBJ2-3, reads KAGVTQTPRYLIKTRGQQVTLSCSPISGHRSVSWYQQTPGQGLQFLFEYFSETQRNKGNFPGRFSGRQFSNSRSEMNVSTLELGDSALYLCASSLTGLAASTDTQYFGPGTRLTVL.

The chain recombines TRBV7-6 with TRBJ2-6, with TRBD1 matching 7 bases. Trimming removed 3 bases from V and 1 base from J; junction bases left unmatched: 12. The V gene's germline CDR1 is SGHVS and CDR2 FNYEAQ. The length of the CDR3 is 19 residues. This CDR3 is CASSLAATQGKSGANVLTF. CDR3 DNA sequence: TGTGCCAGCAGCTTGGCCGCCACACAGGGGAAATCTGGGGCCAACGTCCTGACTTTC.

This clone was observed a single time. This sequence joins TRBV6-6 and TRBJ1-2, with D hard to call. The CDR3 extends over 13 amino acids. Trimming took off 4 bases at V and 6 bases at J, with 12 bases between the two ends. CDR1 and CDR2 from the germline V gene are MNHNY and SVGAGI (reference sequence). CDR3 loop: CASSSTGPDGYTF. CDR3 coding DNA: TGTGCCAGCAGTTCCACCGGGCCCGATGGCTACACCTTC.

The V call is TRBV28, the J call TRBJ2-1, with D uncertain. Germline V gene sequence: CDR1 MDHEN, CDR2 SYDVKM. The CDR3 extends over 16 amino acids. Between the trimmed V and J ends, which lost 6 bases and 8 bases, there was a span of 23 bases. In DNA, the CDR3 is TGTGCCAGCAGAACACCACGATACGACATCCCCCATGAGCAGTTCTTC. It encodes CASRTPRYDIPHEQFF.

As to this clone: A junction boundary mismatches the germline segment, possibly from a read error. The V gene is TRBV7-6, the J gene TRBJ1-3; D call uncertain. This CDR3 spans 16 amino acids. Germline CDR1 is SGHVS and CDR2 is FNYEAQ. The CDR3 nucleotides are TGTGCCAGCACCTTAAGGTGGGCAAACTCTGGAAACACCATATATTTT. Protein: CASTLRWANSGNTIYF.

This rearrangement joins TRBV25-1 to TRBJ2-5; 9 bases line up with TRBD2. The trim removed 0 bases at V and 1 base at J, leaving 6 bases unmatched. This CDR3 is 17 amino acids long. Germline V CDR1 and CDR2: MGHDK, SYGVNS. The DNA of the CDR3 is TGTGCCAGCAGTGAATATTTCCTAGCGGGGCCCCAAGAGACCCAGTACTTC. This gives the protein CASSEYFLAGPQETQYF.

This sequence joins TRBV10-1 and TRBJ1-1; D is possibly TRBD1 (5 bases). The V gene's germline CDR1 is WNHNN and CDR2 SYGVQD (reference sequence). CDR3 length equals 13 residues. Trimming cost V 8 bases and J 0 bases, with 10 bases left between them. This CDR3 reads CASSNRLNTEAFF. The CDR3, as DNA: TGCGCCAGCTCGAACAGGTTGAACACTGAAGCTTTCTTT.

The genes are TRBV18 and TRBJ1-6; D is ambiguous. Trimming removed 3 bases at V and 0 bases at J, with 3 bases between. CDR1 and CDR2 from the germline V gene are KGHSH and LQKENI. CDR3 length: 14 amino acids. The CDR3 protein is CASSPSSYNSPLHF. The CDR3 DNA sequence: TGTGCCAGCTCACCGAGCTCCTATAATTCACCCCTCCACTTT.

The rearrangement links TRBV5-8 to TRBJ2-7, with 8 nucleotides matching TRBD1. The CDR3 runs to 15 residues. V dropped 0 bases and J dropped 4; count of bases not matched to a gene: 6. CDR1 and CDR2 from the germline V gene are SGHTS and YDEGEE. Here the CDR3 reads CASSLVPGGAYEQYF. CDR3 DNA sequence: TGTGCCAGCAGCTTGGTCCCAGGGGGCGCGTACGAGCAGTACTTC. The whole variable domain, remainder taken from reference TRBV5-8 and TRBJ2-7, is EAGVTQSPTHLIKTRGQQATLRCSPISGHTSVYWYQQALGLGLQFLLWYDEGEERNRGNFPPRFSGRQFPNYSSELNVNALELEDSALYLCASSLVPGGAYEQYFGPGTRLTVT.

This clone has at least ten counts. J is TRBJ2-4 and V is TRBV19; 8 bases line up with TRBD1. The CDR3 consists of 17 residues. The trim removed 3 bases at V and 3 bases at J, leaving 10 bases unmatched. Germline lookup yields CDR1 LNHDA and CDR2 SQIVND (reference sequence). CDR3 residues: CASSMYVGTGGKNIQYF. The CDR3 DNA reads as TGTGCCAGTAGTATGTACGTTGGGACAGGAGGCAAAAACATTCAGTACTTC.

This chain uses TRBV5-6 with TRBJ1-2; D might be TRBD1 (6 bases). The germline V gene has CDR1 SGHDT and CDR2 YYEEEE. V lost 4 bases to trimming and J lost 5 bases, with 15 bases between them. The CDR3 extends over 14 amino acids. The CDR3 spells CASSRFEGTYGYTF. Here the CDR3 DNA reads TGTGCCAGCAGCCGATTCGAGGGGACATATGGCTACACCTTC.

This chain connects TRBV5-1 to TRBJ2-7; unclear D gene. The CDR3 totals 14 residues. Trimming took 2 bases from V and 2 from J, leaving 11 bases between them. Germline CDR1 is SGHRS and CDR2 is YFSETQ. The CDR3 loop is CASSFRLGTYEQYF. CDR3 DNA sequence: TGCGCCAGCAGCTTCCGCTTGGGAACCTACGAGCAGTACTTC.

The gene calls are TRBV13 and TRBJ2-7; D is undetermined. Trimming took off 5 bases at V and 2 bases at J, with 10 bases between the two ends. The CDR3 contains 13 residues. CDR1 and CDR2 from the germline V gene are PRHDT and FYEKMQ (reference sequence). CDR3 protein: CASSPGLAYEQYF. DNA for the CDR3: TGTGCCAGCAGCCCCGGGCTTGCCTACGAGCAGTACTTC.

V is TRBV29-1 and J is TRBJ2-1; TRBD1 might be the D (7 bases). Trimming pared 6 bases from V and 9 bases from J, leaving 21 bases between. Germline-derived CDR1 and CDR2 are SQVTM and ANQGSEA. This CDR3 is 14 amino acids long. The CDR3 nucleotides read TGCAGCGTAGAACTCTTGAACAGGGGAGGTGAGCAGTTCTTC. Protein product: CSVELLNRGGEQFF.

With respect to this clone: One end of the junction is discordant with germline, which a read error may explain. The chain recombines TRBV5-6 with TRBJ2-1, with 13 bases lining up with TRBD2. The germline CDR1 and CDR2 sequences are SGHDT and YYEEEE. CDR3 length equals 14 residues. The CDR3 sequence is CASSYGLAGAASVF. Written as DNA, the CDR3 is TGTGCCAGCAGTTACGGACTAGCGGGAGCGGCTTCGGTCTTC.

V and J are TRBV2 and TRBJ1-5; D gene unclear. Germline V CDR1 and CDR2: SNHLY, FYNNEI. The length of the CDR3 is 13 residues. V lost 4 bases and J 3 bases, leaving 7 bases between the germline ends. The CDR3 nucleotides are TGTGCCAGCAGTGGAGTCACCAATCAGCCCCAGCATTTT. It encodes CASSGVTNQPQHF. The complete variable domain, with remaining parts taken from reference TRBV2 and TRBJ1-5, reads EPEVTQTPSHQVTQMGQEVILRCVPISNHLYFYWYRQILGQKVEFLVSFYNNEISEKSEIFDDQFSVERPDGSNFTLKIRSTKLEDSAMYFCASSGVTNQPQHFGDGTRLSIL.

The chain has TRBV5-6 and TRBJ2-3; D gene ambiguous. The CDR3 runs to 13 residues. Germline V gene sequence: CDR1 SGHDT, CDR2 YYEEEE. Trimming left V 4 bases short and J 4 bases short, with 10 bases between. CDR3 coding DNA: TGTGCCAGCAGCGGAAAGGACGCAGATACGCAGTATTTT. It specifies CASSGKDADTQYF.